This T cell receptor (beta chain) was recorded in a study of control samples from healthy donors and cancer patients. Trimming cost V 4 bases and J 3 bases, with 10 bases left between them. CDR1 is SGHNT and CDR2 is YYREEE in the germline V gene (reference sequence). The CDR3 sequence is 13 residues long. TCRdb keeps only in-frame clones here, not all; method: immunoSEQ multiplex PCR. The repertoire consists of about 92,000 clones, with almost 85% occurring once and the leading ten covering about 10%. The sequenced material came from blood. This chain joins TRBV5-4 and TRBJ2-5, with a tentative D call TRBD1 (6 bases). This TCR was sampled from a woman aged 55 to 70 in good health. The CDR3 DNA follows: TGTGCCAGCAGCACGCGACAGGAAGAGACCCAGTACTTC. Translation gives CASSTRQEETQYF.